This TCR beta chain was identified during a study of cytomegalovirus exposure and HLA in healthy donors. Data came from immunoSEQ multiplex PCR; TCRdb stores just in-frame clones and leaves some out. The sample lists 100,000 to 150,000 clones; around 94% were seen once. Study-wide points: Reportedly, diagnosis of cytomegalovirus status by the classifier showed high specificity and sensitivity. Cytomegalovirus-associated TCR beta chains were listed, numbering some 150. First-cohort TCR clusters were later found to tend to co-occur in the approximately 120 validation repertoires. Rare sequences made up most TCRs, while some public TCRs were found in many donors.

CDR1 is SGHTA, CDR2 FQGNSA, per germline. The CDR3 is 12 amino acids. For this clone: The antigen is undetermined. The junction departs from germline at one end; a sequencing error may be responsible.

Sample: PBMCs. This chain uses TRBV7-2 with TRBJ2-1; a weak D match, TRBD2 (6 bases). This clonotype was sampled from a young woman in good health and CMV-seronegative. The CDR3 protein is CASSLGLGGPIF. The CDR3 DNA sequence: TGTGCCAGCAGCTTAGGACTAGGCGGGCCAATCTTC.